This T cell receptor (beta chain) stems from a study of T cells in Graves' hyperthyroidism and ophthalmopathy. The study's findings and limits: Blood shared most expanded thyroid clonotypes above 0.001. The model identified upcoming ophthalmopathy a median approximately seven months ahead of onset.

The junction had 6 bases not matched to a gene; V was cut back by 5 bases and J by 4 bases. The CDR3 consists of 16 residues. Germline CDR1 SGHNT, CDR2 YENEEA. Amplification of TCR beta CDR3 regions used RNA as the template. The primer set for the first-round RT-PCR of the TCR CDR3 was HTBI. One entry per CDR3 protein results from TCRdb running MiXCR on the multiplex PCR reads. The profile covers hundreds of thousands of distinct CDR3 sequences, with 12% to 15% appearing a single time and approximately 19% taken by the ten largest. Ophthalmopathy in the patients scored at least 3 on Clinical Activity Score and at least 4 on NOSPECS grade, lasting under 3 months. The authors took PBMCs from over 8.5 ml fresh peripheral blood. This clonotype was seen at least ten times. Antigen unknown.

What was sequenced was blood. The genes are TRBV11-3 and TRBJ2-3; 13 positions match TRBD2. This sequence was found in a woman aged 55-69 years with Graves' ophthalmopathy. As DNA, the CDR3 is TGTGCCAGCAGCGTATCCGGGACTAGCGGGGCAGATACGCAGTATTTT. Translating it yields CASSVSGTSGADTQYF. Using reference TRBV11-3 and TRBJ2-3 for the parts outside the CDR3, the full variable domain is EAGVVQSPRYKIIEKKQPVAFWCNPISGHNTLYWYLQNLGQGPELLIRYENEEAVDDSQLPKDRFSAERLKGVDSTLKIQPAELGDSAVYLCASSVSGTSGADTQYFGPGTRLTVL.